These 6 T cell receptor beta chains were all obtained from the same sample, sequenced in a study of T cells in Graves' hyperthyroidism and ophthalmopathy. The TCR beta CDR3 regions underwent amplification using RNA transcripts as the source. Primed by the HTBI set, a first-round RT-PCR was run on the TCR CDR3. MiXCR, applied by TCRdb to the multiplex PCR reads, yields one record per CDR3 protein. The data hold about 600,000 distinct CDR3 sequences, with more than 15% observed a single time. Material: blood. These receptors all come from a woman in her 40s with Graves' ophthalmopathy.

The chain has TRBV27 and TRBJ1-1; D is undetermined. The CDR3 spans 14 residues. Germline V gene data show CDR1 as MNHEY and CDR2 as SMNVEV (reference sequence). The V and J ends lost 2 bases and 6 bases respectively, with 13 bases between them. The CDR3 loop is CASSLRPFFAEAFF. CDR3 DNA sequence: TGTGCCAGCAGTTTACGTCCCTTCTTCGCTGAAGCTTTCTTT.

The gene calls are TRBV20-1 and TRBJ2-7; tentative D call: TRBD1 (5 bases). Germline CDR1 DFQATT, CDR2 SNEGSKA (reference sequence). This CDR3 is built from 13 residues. V lost 5 bases to trimming and J lost 5 bases, with 16 bases between them. For the CDR3, the DNA is TGCAGTGCTGGGGCCCCTGCTCTCCACGAGCAGTACTTC. Translation: CSAGAPALHEQYF.

This clonotype was seen ten or more times. The V call is TRBV20-1, the J call TRBJ2-7; 9 nucleotides align to TRBD2. V gave up 2 bases and J gave up 5 bases; unmatched junction bases: 7. Germline V gene sequence: CDR1 DFQATT, CDR2 SNEGSKA (reference sequence). The CDR3 contains 14 residues. DNA of the CDR3: TGCAGTGCTAGACTAGCGGGGTTTCGGGACGAGCAGTACTTC. It encodes CSARLAGFRDEQYF.

The rearrangement links TRBV20-1 to TRBJ2-3, with 7 positions matching TRBD2. V gave up 5 bases and J gave up 2 bases; unmatched junction bases: 10. Per the germline V gene, CDR1 is DFQATT and CDR2 is SNEGSKA (reference sequence). CDR3 size: 15 residues. CDR3 amino acids: CSALFFGGTTDTQYF. The CDR3 DNA reads TGCAGTGCTTTATTTTTCGGGGGGACCACAGATACGCAGTATTTT.

The chain is built from TRBV5-1 and TRBJ1-1; 9 bases agree with TRBD1. The V and J ends lost 1 base and 6 bases, in that order; junction bases with no gene match: 7. CDR1 is SGHRS and CDR2 is YFSETQ in the germline V gene. The length of the CDR3 is 15 residues. The CDR3 sequence is CASSLRDRAVPEAFF. The CDR3 DNA follows: TGCGCCAGCAGCTTGCGGGACAGGGCAGTCCCTGAAGCTTTCTTT.

Concerning this clonotype itself: This clone may be a read error of a much larger clone one base away. This chain links TRBV20-1 with TRBJ1-3, with D tentatively TRBD1 (6 bases). The germline V and J ends were trimmed by 6 bases and 0 bases, with 12 bases remaining between them. The CDR3 extends over 14 amino acids. Germline assignment: CDR1 DFQATT and CDR2 SNEGSKA (reference sequence). DNA of the CDR3: TGCAGTGCCCACGACAGGACCTCTGGAAACACCATATATTTT. It yields the protein CSAHDRTSGNTIYF.